The next 17 T cell receptor beta chains were all read from a single sample in a study of shared clonotypes between healthy human individuals. Assay used: immunoSEQ multiplex PCR; TCRdb lists only in-frame clones, some missing. The table includes millions of clones, approximately 95% detected once. The sequenced sample consisted of naive CD4+ T cells sorted from blood. The subset: CD45RA+ positively selected. All receptors derive from a man younger than 35 in good health.

The chain links TRBV7-9 to TRBJ2-5, with a possible D match to TRBD2 (6 bases). V shed 3 bases and J shed 0 bases, with 11 bases lying between them. From germline, CDR1 is SEHNR and CDR2 FQNEAQ (reference sequence). This CDR3 is 15 amino acids long. Written as DNA, the CDR3 is TGTGCCAGCAGCTTTGGAGGGACCAACCAAGAGACCCAGTACTTC. This encodes CASSFGGTNQETQYF.

V gene TRBV4-1 combines with J gene TRBJ1-2; D possibly corresponds to TRBD1 (5 bases). Germline loops: CDR1 MGHRA, CDR2 YSYEKL. The CDR3 is 13 amino acids. With 4 bases removed from V and 4 bases from J, the gap between germline ends came to 10 bases. In DNA, the CDR3 is TGCGCCAGCAGCCCAGGGCGGTCCTATGGCTACACCTTC. Its protein is CASSPGRSYGYTF.

About this clone: Other DNA sequences in this specimen translate into the identical CDR3. This chain's CDR3 is CAVSRENQPQHF. The CDR3 DNA reads as TGTGCCGTCTCTAGGGAAAATCAGCCCCAGCATTTT. This rearrangement joins TRBV10-3 to TRBJ1-5; unclear D gene. Germline CDR1 ENHRY, CDR2 SYGVKD. This CDR3 region has 12 residues. V shed 11 bases and J shed 4 bases, with 12 bases lying between them.

V gene TRBV5-1 combines with J gene TRBJ2-2; TRBD2 agrees at 7 bases. The CDR3 totals 15 residues. The germline gives CDR1 SGHRS, CDR2 YFSETQ. V dropped 3 bases and J dropped 3; count of bases not matched to a gene: 5. CDR3 in DNA: TGCGCCAGCAGCTCCGGGACTACCCACACCGGGGAGCTGTTTTTT. Its protein product is CASSSGTTHTGELFF.

For the CDR3, the DNA is TGTGCCAGCAGTGACCGACAGGGTATAGAGACCCAGTACTTC. This translates into CASSDRQGIETQYF. The chain employs TRBV25-1 and TRBJ2-5; 7 bases align to TRBD1. The trim removed 3 bases at V and 4 bases at J, leaving 5 bases unmatched. This CDR3 contains 14 residues. Germline V CDR1 and CDR2: MGHDK, SYGVNS.

The chain uses TRBV5-4 and TRBJ2-7; 7 bases fit TRBD2. Germline V gene data show CDR1 as SGHNT and CDR2 as YYREEE (reference sequence). V lost 0 bases and J lost 3; bases outside the gene matches: 6. The CDR3 has 15 residues. As DNA, the CDR3 is TGTGCCAGCAGCTTGGGGGCTAGCGGAGTCTACGAGCAGTACTTC. This gives the protein CASSLGASGVYEQYF. Variable domain in full (rest from reference TRBV5-4 and TRBJ2-7): ETGVTQSPTHLIKTRGQQVTLRCSSQSGHNTVSWYQQALGQGPQFIFQYYREEENGRGNFPPRFSGLQFPNYSSELNVNALELDDSALYLCASSLGASGVYEQYFGPGTRLTVT.

Comment on this clone: The identical CDR3 is also encoded by other nucleotide sequences in the sample. Written as DNA, the CDR3 is TGTGCCAGCTCCCCCCTTAGCAATGAGCAGTTCTTC. This sequence encodes CASSPLSNEQFF. The chain is built from TRBV18 and TRBJ2-1; D ambiguous. The CDR3 has 12 amino acids. V was pared by 6 bases and J by 6 bases, with 9 bases between. Germline V CDR1 and CDR2: KGHSH, LQKENI.

This clone was recorded only once. This specimen includes other DNA sequences encoding the same CDR3. The chain uses TRBV6-1 and TRBJ2-5; 11 nucleotides line up with TRBD2. Germline V gives CDR1 MNHNS, CDR2 SASEGT. Trimming removed 1 base from V and 1 base from J; junction bases left unmatched: 2. The CDR3 spans 16 residues. CDR3 loop: CASSEVGLAGQETQYF. CDR3 sequence (DNA): TGTGCCAGCAGTGAAGTTGGACTAGCGGGCCAAGAGACCCAGTACTTC.

The chain is built from TRBV5-1 and TRBJ2-2, with 8 nucleotides matching TRBD2. This CDR3 contains 15 residues. Germline CDR1 reads SGHRS; CDR2 reads YFSETQ. The V gene end was trimmed by 0 bases and the J gene end by 8 bases; junction bases not matched to a gene: 6. This CDR3 reads CASSLASGSAGELFF. The CDR3 region has the DNA TGCGCCAGCAGCTTGGCTAGCGGGTCCGCGGGGGAGCTGTTTTTT. Complete variable domain (other parts from reference TRBV5-1 and TRBJ2-2): KAGVTQTPRYLIKTRGQQVTLSCSPISGHRSVSWYQQTPGQGLQFLFEYFSETQRNKGNFPGRFSGRQFSNSRSEMNVSTLELGDSALYLCASSLASGSAGELFFGEGSRLTVL.

V usage is TRBV9 and J usage is TRBJ2-1, with a tentative D call TRBD2 (6 bases). V lost 1 base to trimming and J lost 10 bases, with 18 bases between them. Germline V gene sequence: CDR1 SGDLS, CDR2 YYNGEE. There are 15 residues in the CDR3. The CDR3 here is CASSVIYDVRGEQFF. CDR3 DNA: TGTGCCAGCAGCGTAATTTACGACGTCCGGGGGGAGCAGTTCTTC. Full variable domain (rest looked up from reference TRBV9 and TRBJ2-1): DSGVTQTPKHLITATGQRVTLRCSPRSGDLSVYWYQQSLDQGLQFLIQYYNGEERAKGNILERFSAQQFPDLHSELNLSSLELGDSALYFCASSVIYDVRGEQFFGPGTRLTVL.

The chain links TRBV2 to TRBJ2-7; 7 nucleotides match TRBD2. The CDR3 contains 16 residues. V shed 2 bases, J shed 1 base, and the junction held 8 bases outside the gene matches. Germline values: CDR1 SNHLY, CDR2 FYNNEI. Here the CDR3 reads CASSEWGRGPSYEQYF. The CDR3 DNA reads as TGTGCCAGCAGTGAATGGGGGAGGGGTCCGTCCTACGAGCAGTACTTC.

In this sample, this clone turned up a few times. The chain has TRBV7-9 and TRBJ1-2, with D tentatively TRBD1 (6 bases). CDR3 length equals 13 residues. The germline CDR1 and CDR2 sequences are SEHNR and FQNEAQ (reference sequence). With 5 bases removed from V and 4 bases from J, the gap between germline ends came to 11 bases. The CDR3 bases are TGTGCCAGCAGCCCAAGGACAGCCTATGGCTACACCTTC. This codes for CASSPRTAYGYTF.

The chain joins TRBV5-6 to TRBJ1-5; no definite D call. This CDR3 contains 12 residues. The V and J ends lost 4 bases and 0 bases respectively, with 2 bases between them. The germline gives CDR1 SGHDT, CDR2 YYEEEE. The CDR3 sequence is CASSRSNQPQHF. The CDR3 region has the DNA TGTGCCAGCAGCCGTAGCAATCAGCCCCAGCATTTT.

The chain couples TRBV13 to TRBJ2-2, with 8 nucleotides matching TRBD2. Germline CDR1 PRHDT, CDR2 FYEKMQ (reference sequence). This CDR3 spans 17 amino acids. After removal of 2 bases from V and 1 base from J, the junction contained 6 bases not matched to a gene. The CDR3 coding sequence is TGTGCCAGCAGCTTAACACCGGGACTAGGGAACACCGGGGAGCTGTTTTTT. Translated, it gives CASSLTPGLGNTGELFF.

The chain is built from TRBV7-2 and TRBJ2-7, with 8 positions matching TRBD1. CDR1 is SGHTA, CDR2 FQGNSA, per germline. The CDR3 has 14 residues. With V trimmed by 2 bases and J by 3 bases, 3 bases remained unmatched. The CDR3: CASSLRTGSYEQYF. For the CDR3, the DNA is TGTGCCAGCAGCTTAAGGACAGGGAGCTACGAGCAGTACTTC.

This clone is a singleton in its sample. The DNA of the CDR3 is TGTGCCAGCAGCCCTGGGGAGGGATCCAACTATGGCTACACCTTC. Translation gives CASSPGEGSNYGYTF. The chain employs TRBV7-6 and TRBJ1-2, with D unresolved. Germline CDR1 is SGHVS and CDR2 is FNYEAQ. V was trimmed by 5 bases and J by 2 bases, leaving 15 bases between them. The CDR3 covers 15 residues.

The gene calls are TRBV9 and TRBJ2-7, with TRBD2 identical over 11 bases. The germline V gene has CDR1 SGDLS and CDR2 YYNGEE. This CDR3 is 17 amino acids long. V lost 3 bases, J lost 3 bases, and 11 bases stayed unmatched. Written as DNA, the CDR3 is TGTGCCAGCAGCGAGGGACTAGCGGATCGCTTCCGCTACGAGCAGTACTTC. Its protein is CASSEGLADRFRYEQYF.